The 17 T cell receptor beta chains below come from one sample, sequenced in a study of T cell repertoires in cytomegalovirus infection. Their antigens are not known. TCRdb reprocessed the reads via MiXCR and lists one record per CDR3 protein. The sample carries a few hundred thousand distinct CDR3 sequences, about 39% recorded once. Sequencing used cultured PBMCs, obtained from culture after CMV antigen stimulation. The receptors stem from a human donor in good health (CMV status not recorded). Some clones in this sample may be carry-over from other donors' samples.

The chain employs TRBV6-6 and TRBJ2-1; TRBD1 aligns across 12 bases. V trimming: 6 bases; J trimming: 6 bases; junction bases outside the gene matches: 3. Germline CDR1 is MNHNY and CDR2 is SVGAGI (reference sequence). The CDR3 spans 14 residues. CDR3 coding DNA: TGTGCCAGCAGCAAGGGACAGGGGGCCAATGAGCAGTTCTTC. Amino acid sequence: CASSKGQGANEQFF.

This rearrangement joins TRBV7-4 to TRBJ2-2; TRBD1 matches 8 bases. After removal of 4 bases from V and 7 bases from J, the junction contained 2 bases not matched to a gene. The CDR3 consists of 13 residues. Germline V lookup: CDR1 SGHVT, CDR2 SQSDAQ. CDR3 DNA sequence: TGTGCCAGCAGCTCAACAGGGGGCGGGGAGCTGTTTTTT. It codes for CASSSTGGGELFF.

The rearrangement links TRBV6-6 to TRBJ1-2; 7 positions match TRBD1. CDR3 length: 15 amino acids. After removal of 6 bases from V and 8 bases from J, the junction contained 15 bases not matched to a gene. Germline CDR1 MNHNY, CDR2 SVGAGI (reference sequence). The CDR3 is CASSTDRATAVGYTF. The DNA of the CDR3 is TGTGCCAGCAGCACCGACAGGGCGACGGCGGTAGGCTACACCTTC.

This chain uses TRBV7-9 with TRBJ2-1; D gene ambiguous. The CDR3 totals 13 residues. Trimming took off 2 bases at V and 6 bases at J, with 8 bases between the two ends. CDR1 and CDR2 (germline): SEHNR, FQNEAQ (reference sequence). The CDR3 region has the DNA TGTGCCAGCAGCTTAAACCCAGCCAATGAGCAGTTCTTC. Translation gives CASSLNPANEQFF.

Note on this clonotype: One base away lies a much larger clone, so this may be a sequencing read error. This sequence joins TRBV7-8 and TRBJ2-5; D assignment may be TRBD1 or TRBD2 (5 bases each). Germline V lookup: CDR1 SGHVS, CDR2 FQNEAQ. This CDR3 comprises 16 residues. Trimming removed 4 bases from V and 5 bases from J, with 20 bases in between. CDR3: CASSWVRDPTSETQYF. CDR3 DNA: TGTGCCAGCAGCTGGGTTCGGGACCCAACGAGTGAGACCCAGTACTTC.

This clonotype was found a few times. This sequence joins TRBV29-1 and TRBJ1-5, with D possibly matching TRBD1 (5 bases). The length of the CDR3 is 13 residues. Germline V lookup: CDR1 SQVTM, CDR2 ANQGSEA. Trimming pared 4 bases from V and 9 bases from J, leaving 16 bases between. The CDR3, as DNA: TGCAGCGTTGGGGGGTCGGCTGCTAGGCCCCAGCATTTT. This gives the protein CSVGGSAARPQHF.

On this clonotype: A junction end diverges from the germline sequence, so it may reflect a read error. The V gene is TRBV20-1, the J gene TRBJ2-5; TRBD1 agrees at 11 bases. This CDR3 region has 14 residues. Per germline, CDR1 DFQATT and CDR2 SNEGSKA (reference sequence). The CDR3 coding sequence is TGCAGTGCTGCCCGGACAGGGGGCATAGAGACCCAGCACTTC. It is translated as CSAARTGGIETQHF.

This clonotype appeared a few times. The J gene is TRBJ1-5, the V gene TRBV7-6; maybe TRBD1 (6 bases). This CDR3 contains 14 residues. The ends were cut back, 4 bases at V and 7 bases at J, with 14 bases in the middle. Per germline, CDR1 SGHVS and CDR2 FNYEAQ. CDR3 nucleotide sequence: TGTGCCAGCAGCTCGAACAGGGTGGGCCAGCCCCAGCATTTT. As protein: CASSSNRVGQPQHF.

This chain connects TRBV4-3 to TRBJ2-3; 8 nucleotides align to TRBD1. Trimming at V came to 4 bases and at J to 1 base, leaving 7 bases not matched to a gene. This CDR3 has 16 residues. CDR1 and CDR2 (germline): LGHNA, YSLEER. The chain's CDR3 is CASSRVGGQGTDTQYF. The CDR3 coding sequence is TGCGCCAGCAGCCGGGTCGGGGGACAGGGCACAGATACGCAGTATTTT.

This chain joins TRBV20-1 and TRBJ2-7; possibly TRBD1 or TRBD2 for D (5 bases each). V shed 5 bases and J shed 0 bases, with 11 bases lying between them. The CDR3 consists of 13 residues. The germline CDR1 and CDR2 sequences are DFQATT and SNEGSKA (reference sequence). The CDR3 nucleotides are TGCAGTGCTCGGGGACCGCCCTCCTACGAGCAGTACTTC. This encodes CSARGPPSYEQYF.

CDR3 in amino acids: CASSLTVSDTQYF. The CDR3 coding sequence is TGTGCCAGCAGCCTGACAGTTTCAGATACGCAGTATTTT. The chain is built from TRBV11-2 and TRBJ2-3; the D gene is possibly TRBD1 (5 bases). Trimming removed 5 bases from V and 4 bases from J, with 10 bases in between. Germline V gene data show CDR1 as SGHAT and CDR2 as FQNNGV. This CDR3 spans 13 amino acids.

The chain employs TRBV12-3 or TRBV12-4 and TRBJ2-7, with D perhaps matching TRBD1 (5 bases). The germline V and J ends were trimmed by 6 bases and 2 bases, with 11 bases remaining between them. The CDR3 is 13 amino acids. As DNA, the CDR3 is TGTGCCAGCAGAAATGACAGCGCCTACGAGCAGTACTTC. Translation gives CASRNDSAYEQYF.

The rearrangement uses TRBV6-6 and TRBJ2-7, with D tentatively TRBD2 (5 bases). Trimming took 6 bases from V and 7 from J, leaving 13 bases between them. The V gene's germline CDR1 is MNHNY and CDR2 SVGAGI (reference sequence). The CDR3 contains 12 residues. Written as DNA, the CDR3 is TGTGCCAGCAGGAGATTACTAGGGGAGCAGTACTTC. Protein sequence: CASRRLLGEQYF.

This clonotype was seen a few times. This chain joins TRBV7-8 and TRBJ1-2; D is undetermined. V dropped 5 bases and J dropped 1 base, with 8 bases sitting between them. The CDR3 extends over 13 amino acids. Germline CDR1 and CDR2: SGHVS and FQNEAQ. The CDR3: CASSLLNNYGYTF. DNA for the CDR3: TGTGCCAGCAGCCTACTCAATAACTATGGCTACACCTTC.

In DNA form, the CDR3 reads TGTGCCAGCAGTCGTTCCGGGACAGGTGCTGGAAACACCATATATTTT. Translation: CASSRSGTGAGNTIYF. This chain connects TRBV7-9 to TRBJ1-3; TRBD1 aligns across 8 bases. CDR3 length equals 16 residues. V dropped 6 bases and J dropped 2; count of bases not matched to a gene: 9. Germline V lookup: CDR1 SEHNR, CDR2 FQNEAQ (reference sequence).

This clonotype is a singleton in its sample. The rearrangement links TRBV6-6 to TRBJ1-5, with D maybe TRBD1 (6 bases). The germline CDR1 and CDR2 sequences are MNHNY and SVGAGI (reference sequence). V lost 6 bases, J lost 0 bases, and 15 bases lay in between. CDR3 length: 16 residues. CDR3 protein: CASRAGQTYSNQPQHF. The DNA of the CDR3 is TGTGCCAGCAGAGCCGGACAGACATATAGCAATCAGCCCCAGCATTTT.

The chain uses TRBV9 and TRBJ2-1; D is ambiguous. V was clipped by 0 bases and J by 4 bases, with 11 bases between them. Per germline, CDR1 SGDLS and CDR2 YYNGEE. The CDR3 has 15 residues. Written as DNA, the CDR3 is TGTGCCAGCAGCGTAGGAACAAATCAATACAATGAGCAGTTCTTC. Encoded protein: CASSVGTNQYNEQFF.